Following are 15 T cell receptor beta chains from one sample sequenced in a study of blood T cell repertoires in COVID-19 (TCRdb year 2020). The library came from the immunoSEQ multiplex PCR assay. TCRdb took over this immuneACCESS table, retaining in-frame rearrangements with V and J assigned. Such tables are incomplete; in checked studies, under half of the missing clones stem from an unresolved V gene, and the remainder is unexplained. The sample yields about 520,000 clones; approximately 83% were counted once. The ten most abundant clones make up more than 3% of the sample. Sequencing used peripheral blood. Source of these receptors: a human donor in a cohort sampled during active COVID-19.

CDR3 loop: CASTPVAGGWTDTQYF. In DNA form, the CDR3 reads TGTGCCAGTACCCCTGTAGCGGGAGGGTGGACAGATACGCAGTATTTT. The gene calls are TRBV19 and TRBJ2-3, with 11 bases identical to TRBD2. This CDR3 has 16 residues. Trimming removed 7 bases from V and 3 bases from J; junction bases left unmatched: 9. Germline CDR1 and CDR2: LNHDA and SQIVND (reference sequence).

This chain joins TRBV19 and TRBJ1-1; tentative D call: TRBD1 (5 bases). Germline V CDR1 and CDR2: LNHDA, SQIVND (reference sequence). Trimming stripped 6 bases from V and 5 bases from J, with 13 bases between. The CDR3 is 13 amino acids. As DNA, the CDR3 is TGTGCCAGTAGCGGCGGGGGAGAAACTGAAGCTTTCTTT. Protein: CASSGGGETEAFF.

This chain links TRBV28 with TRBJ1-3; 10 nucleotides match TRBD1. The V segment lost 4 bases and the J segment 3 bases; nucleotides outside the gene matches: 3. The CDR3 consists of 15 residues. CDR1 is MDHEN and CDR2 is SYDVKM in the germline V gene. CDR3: CASSSGTGVGNTIYF. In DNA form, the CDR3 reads TGTGCCAGCAGTTCCGGGACAGGGGTTGGAAACACCATATATTTT.

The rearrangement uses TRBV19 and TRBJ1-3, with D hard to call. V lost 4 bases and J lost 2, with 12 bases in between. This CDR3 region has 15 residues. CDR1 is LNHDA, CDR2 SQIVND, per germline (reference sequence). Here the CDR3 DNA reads TGTGCCAGTAGTAAGCGGCAGGAACCTGGAAACACCATATATTTT. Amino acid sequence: CASSKRQEPGNTIYF. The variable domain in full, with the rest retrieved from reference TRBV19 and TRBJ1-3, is DGGITQSPKYLFRKEGQNVTLSCEQNLNHDAMYWYRQDPGQGLRLIYYSQIVNDFQKGDIAEGYSVSREKKESFPLTVTSAQKNPTAFYLCASSKRQEPGNTIYFGEGSWLTVV.

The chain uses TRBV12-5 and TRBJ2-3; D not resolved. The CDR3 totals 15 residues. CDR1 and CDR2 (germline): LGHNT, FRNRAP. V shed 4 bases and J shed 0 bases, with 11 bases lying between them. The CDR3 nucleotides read TGTGCTAGTGGTTCAATAGCCTACAGCACAGATACGCAGTATTTT. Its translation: CASGSIAYSTDTQYF.

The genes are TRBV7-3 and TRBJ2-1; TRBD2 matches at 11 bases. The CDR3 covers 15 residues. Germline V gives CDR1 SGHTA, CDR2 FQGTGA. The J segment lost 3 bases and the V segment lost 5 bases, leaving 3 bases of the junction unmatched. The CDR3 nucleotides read TGTGCCAGCAGCGAAACTAGCGGGAGCTACAATGAGCAGTTCTTC. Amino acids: CASSETSGSYNEQFF.

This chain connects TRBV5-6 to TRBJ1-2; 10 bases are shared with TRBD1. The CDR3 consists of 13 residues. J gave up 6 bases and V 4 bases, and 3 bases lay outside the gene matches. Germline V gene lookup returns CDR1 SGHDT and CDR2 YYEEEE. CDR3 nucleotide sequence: TGTGCCAGCAGCCTCGGGACAGGGGATGGCTACACCTTC. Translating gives CASSLGTGDGYTF.

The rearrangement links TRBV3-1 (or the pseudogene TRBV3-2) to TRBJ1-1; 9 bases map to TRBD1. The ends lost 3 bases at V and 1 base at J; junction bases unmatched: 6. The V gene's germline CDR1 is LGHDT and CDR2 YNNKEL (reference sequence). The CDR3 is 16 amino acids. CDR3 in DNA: TGTGCCAGCAGCCAGCATGAGGGACAGGGGAACACTGAAGCTTTCTTT. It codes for CASSQHEGQGNTEAFF.

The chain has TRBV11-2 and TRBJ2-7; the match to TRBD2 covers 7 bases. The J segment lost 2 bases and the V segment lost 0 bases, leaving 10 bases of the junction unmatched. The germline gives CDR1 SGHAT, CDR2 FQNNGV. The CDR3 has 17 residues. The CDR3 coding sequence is TGTGCCAGCAGCTTAGATGAAGGGCTAGCGGTTACCTACGAGCAGTACTTC. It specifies CASSLDEGLAVTYEQYF.

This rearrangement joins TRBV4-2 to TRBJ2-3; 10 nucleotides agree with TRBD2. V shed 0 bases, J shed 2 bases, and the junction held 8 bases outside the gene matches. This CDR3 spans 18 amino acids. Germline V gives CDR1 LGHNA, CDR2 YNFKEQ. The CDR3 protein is CASSQDPLAGLSTDTQYF. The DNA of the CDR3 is TGTGCCAGCAGCCAAGATCCACTAGCGGGGCTCTCCACAGATACGCAGTATTTT.

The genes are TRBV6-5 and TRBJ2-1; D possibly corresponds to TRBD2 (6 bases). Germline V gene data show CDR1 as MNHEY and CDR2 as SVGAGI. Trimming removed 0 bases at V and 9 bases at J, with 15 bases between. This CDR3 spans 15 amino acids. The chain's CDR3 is CASSYSFSEGIEQFF. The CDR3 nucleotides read TGTGCCAGCAGTTACTCGTTTTCGGAGGGTATTGAGCAGTTCTTC.

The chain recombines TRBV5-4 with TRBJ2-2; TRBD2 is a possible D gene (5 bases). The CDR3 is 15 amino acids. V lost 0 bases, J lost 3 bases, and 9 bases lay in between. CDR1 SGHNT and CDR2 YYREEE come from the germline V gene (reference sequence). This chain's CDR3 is CASSLERAYTGELFF. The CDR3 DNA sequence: TGTGCCAGCAGCTTGGAGAGGGCTTACACCGGGGAGCTGTTTTTT.

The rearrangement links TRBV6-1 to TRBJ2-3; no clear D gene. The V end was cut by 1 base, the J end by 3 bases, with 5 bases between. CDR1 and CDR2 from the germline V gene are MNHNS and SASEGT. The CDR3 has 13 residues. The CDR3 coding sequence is TGTGCCAGCAGTGAAGAACGGACAGATACGCAGTATTTT. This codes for CASSEERTDTQYF.

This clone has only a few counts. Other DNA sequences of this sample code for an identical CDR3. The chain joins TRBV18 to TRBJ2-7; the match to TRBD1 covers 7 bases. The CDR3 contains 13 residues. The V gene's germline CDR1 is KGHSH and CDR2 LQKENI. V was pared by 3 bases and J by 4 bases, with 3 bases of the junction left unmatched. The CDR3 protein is CASSPGQFYEQYF. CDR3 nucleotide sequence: TGTGCCAGCTCACCGGGACAGTTTTACGAGCAGTACTTC.

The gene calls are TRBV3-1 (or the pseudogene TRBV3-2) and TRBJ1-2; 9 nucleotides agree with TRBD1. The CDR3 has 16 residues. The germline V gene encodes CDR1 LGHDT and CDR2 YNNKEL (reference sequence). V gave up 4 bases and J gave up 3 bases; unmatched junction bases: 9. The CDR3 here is CASSPPGTGFHYGYTF. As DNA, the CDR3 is TGTGCCAGCAGCCCCCCCGGGACAGGGTTTCACTATGGCTACACCTTC.